One TCR beta chain is described in this entry. Germline values: CDR1 DFQATT, CDR2 SNEGSKA (reference sequence). V lost 3 bases and J 1 base, leaving 9 bases between the germline ends. CDR3 size: 13 residues. This sample is drawn from a study of blood T cell repertoires in COVID-19. Looking at the study overall: Sample material is recorded as cDNA or gDNA derived from T cells, B-cell-depleted T cells, or PBMCs.

Sequenced by immunoSEQ multiplex PCR; TCRdb stores in-frame clones only, minus some. The repertoire holds more than 200,000 clones, with 75% to 90% as singletons. The genes are TRBV20-1 and TRBJ1-1; D is uncertain. Sequencing was done on a sample of peripheral blood. The receptor was derived from a woman aged 80 or over with COVID-19, enrolled during active disease. The CDR3 DNA reads as TGCAGTGCTAGTCCGACAAGGAACACTGAAGCTTTCTTT. Protein product: CSASPTRNTEAFF.